This T cell receptor beta chain was profiled in a study of identical twins. Overall study results and limits: Fewer insertions characterized abundant cord blood beta clonotypes, whereas memory repertoires showed none.

TCRdb processed the 5' RACE reads anew with MiXCR; each CDR3 protein has one entry. The table includes roughly 280,000 distinct CDR3 sequences, over 8.5% detected once. Notes on this clonotype: Its antigen is unknown.

Trimming took off 2 bases at V and 1 base at J, with 14 bases between the two ends. CDR1 and CDR2 from the germline V gene are SGHAT and FQNNGV. CDR3 size: 16 residues. These same records also appear under a second study, on yellow fever vaccine responses in identical twins.

This chain links TRBV11-2 with TRBJ2-5; a possible D gene is TRBD2 (5 bases). The source of this sequence is a woman under 30 in good health. The sample comprised CD8+ T cells sorted from blood. The CDR3 region has the DNA TGTGCCAGCAGCTTAAAGAGGGCAGGTCTCCAAGAGACCCAGTACTTC. As protein: CASSLKRAGLQETQYF.